The TCR beta chain described here comes from a study of cytomegalovirus exposure and HLA in healthy donors. Study-level results: First-cohort TCR clusters tended to co-occur in the 90 to 150 validation repertoires, a later analysis found.

Germline loops: CDR1 ENHRY, CDR2 SYGVKD. CDR3 length: 13 amino acids. V lost 10 bases to trimming and J lost 7 bases; unmatched junction nucleotides: 8. As to this clone: No antigen is known for it.

The method was immunoSEQ multiplex PCR; TCRdb's version includes in-frame clones alone and lacks a portion of them. The repertoire holds under 250,000 clones, with around 90% as singletons. This receptor was taken from a woman aged 18-30 years in good health and CMV-seropositive. This chain uses TRBV10-3 with TRBJ2-1; 9 nucleotides line up with TRBD1. The specimen was PBMCs. CDR3 DNA: TGTGCCACGCGGGACAGGGTTAGGAATGAGCAGTTCTTC. Its translation: CATRDRVRNEQFF.